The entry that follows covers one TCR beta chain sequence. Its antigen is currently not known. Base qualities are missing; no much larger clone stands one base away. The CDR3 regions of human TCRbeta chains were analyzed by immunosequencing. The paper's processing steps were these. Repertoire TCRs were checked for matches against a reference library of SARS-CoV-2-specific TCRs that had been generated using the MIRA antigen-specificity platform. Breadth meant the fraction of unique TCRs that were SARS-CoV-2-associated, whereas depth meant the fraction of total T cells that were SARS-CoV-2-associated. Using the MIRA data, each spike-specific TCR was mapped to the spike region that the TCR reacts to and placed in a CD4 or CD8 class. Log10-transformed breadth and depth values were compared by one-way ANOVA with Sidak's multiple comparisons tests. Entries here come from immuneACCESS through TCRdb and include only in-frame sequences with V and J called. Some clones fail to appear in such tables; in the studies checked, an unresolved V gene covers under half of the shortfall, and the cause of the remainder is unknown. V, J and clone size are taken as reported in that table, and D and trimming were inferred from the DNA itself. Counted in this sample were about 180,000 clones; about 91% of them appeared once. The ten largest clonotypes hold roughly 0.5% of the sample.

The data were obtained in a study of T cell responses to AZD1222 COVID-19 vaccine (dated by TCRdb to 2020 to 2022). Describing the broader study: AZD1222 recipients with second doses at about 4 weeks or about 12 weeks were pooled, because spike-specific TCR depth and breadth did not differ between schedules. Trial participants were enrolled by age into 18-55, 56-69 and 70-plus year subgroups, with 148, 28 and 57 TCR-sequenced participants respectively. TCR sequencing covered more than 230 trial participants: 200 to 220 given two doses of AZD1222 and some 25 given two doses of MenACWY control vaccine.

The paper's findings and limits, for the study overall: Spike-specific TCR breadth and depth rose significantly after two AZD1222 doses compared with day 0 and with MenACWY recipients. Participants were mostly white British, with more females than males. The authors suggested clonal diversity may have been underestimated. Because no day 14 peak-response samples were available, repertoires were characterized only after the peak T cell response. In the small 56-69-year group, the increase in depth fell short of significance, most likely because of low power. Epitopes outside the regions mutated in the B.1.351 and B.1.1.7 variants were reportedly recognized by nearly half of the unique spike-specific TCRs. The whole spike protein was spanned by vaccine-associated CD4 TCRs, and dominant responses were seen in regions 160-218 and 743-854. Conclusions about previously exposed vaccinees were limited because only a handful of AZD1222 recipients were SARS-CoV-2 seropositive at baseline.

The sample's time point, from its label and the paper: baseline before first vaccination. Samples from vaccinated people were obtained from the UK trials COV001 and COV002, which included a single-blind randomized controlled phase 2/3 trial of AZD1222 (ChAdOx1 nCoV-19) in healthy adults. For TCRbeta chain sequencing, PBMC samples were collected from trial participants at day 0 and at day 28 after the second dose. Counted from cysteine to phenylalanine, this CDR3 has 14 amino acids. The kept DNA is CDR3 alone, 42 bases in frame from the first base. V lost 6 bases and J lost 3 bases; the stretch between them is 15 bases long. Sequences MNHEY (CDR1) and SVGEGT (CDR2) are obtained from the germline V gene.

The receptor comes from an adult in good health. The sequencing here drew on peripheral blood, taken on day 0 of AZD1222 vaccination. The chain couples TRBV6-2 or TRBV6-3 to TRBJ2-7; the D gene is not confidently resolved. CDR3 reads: CASSPGASFYEQYF. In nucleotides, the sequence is TGTGCCAGCAGCCCCGGCGCCAGCTTCTACGAGCAGTACTTC.